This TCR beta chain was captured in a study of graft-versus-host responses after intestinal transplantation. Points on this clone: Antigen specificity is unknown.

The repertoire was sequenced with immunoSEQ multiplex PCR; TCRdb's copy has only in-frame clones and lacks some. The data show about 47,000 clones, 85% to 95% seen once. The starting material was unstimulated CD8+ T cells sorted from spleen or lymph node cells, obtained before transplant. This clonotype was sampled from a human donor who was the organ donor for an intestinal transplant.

The CDR3 DNA is TGTGCCAGCAGAGTGAGGGTGGATCCTGAAGCTTTCTTT. It yields the protein CASRVRVDPEAFF. This rearrangement joins TRBV28 to TRBJ1-1; no reliable D call. V lost 6 bases to trimming and J lost 6 bases, with 14 bases between them. In germline, CDR1 is MDHEN, CDR2 SYDVKM. CDR3 length: 13 residues.